One sample yielded the 32 T cell receptor beta chains listed below, sequenced in a study of CD8 T cells in Susac syndrome. An amount of RNA that ranged from roughly 0.45 to 1 ug was reverse transcribed with random hexamers. Each CDR3 protein is one row after TCRdb ran MiXCR on the immunoSEQ multiplex PCR reads. The sample includes around 200,000 distinct CDR3 sequences, 90% to 95% of them seen just once. The specimen sequenced was CD4+ T cells from PBMCs. These TCRs come from a human donor in good health.

This clonotype was detected once. The CDR3 loop reads CASSQAGGQRSTEAFF. The CDR3 DNA reads TGCGCCAGCAGCCAAGCGGGGGGACAGAGGAGCACTGAAGCTTTCTTT. The gene calls are TRBV4-3 and TRBJ1-1; 7 nucleotides agree with TRBD1. The germline CDR1 and CDR2 sequences are LGHNA and YSLEER. Trimming at V came to 1 base and at J to 4 bases, leaving 9 bases not matched to a gene. This CDR3 has 16 amino acids.

This clonotype was observed a few times. This chain uses TRBV28 with TRBJ1-1, with D possibly matching TRBD1 (6 bases). The ends were cut back, 5 bases at V and 1 base at J, with 11 bases in the middle. The germline gives CDR1 MDHEN, CDR2 SYDVKM. The CDR3 has 14 amino acids. CDR3 DNA: TGTGCCAGCAGTCCAGGGGAATGGAACACTGAAGCTTTCTTT. This encodes CASSPGEWNTEAFF.

V usage is TRBV12-3 or TRBV12-4 and J usage is TRBJ1-5, with D possibly TRBD1 on 5 matching bases. The CDR3 consists of 17 residues. The V end lost 7 bases, the J end lost 2 bases, and 21 bases lay between the germline ends. CDR3 protein: CASTRHLSGDRNQPQHF. The CDR3 DNA follows: TGTGCCAGCACCCGACATCTTTCCGGGGACCGCAATCAGCCCCAGCATTTT.

J is TRBJ1-1 and V is TRBV29-1, with 9 bases that match TRBD1. The germline V gene has CDR1 SQVTM and CDR2 ANQGSEA. V lost 2 bases to trimming and J lost 4 bases; unmatched junction nucleotides: 8. The CDR3 runs 15 residues. The CDR3 spells CSVEQTGGLSTEAFF. CDR3 DNA: TGCAGCGTTGAACAAACAGGGGGCTTGAGCACTGAAGCTTTCTTT. Full variable domain (missing parts from reference TRBV29-1 and TRBJ1-1): SAVISQKPSRDICQRGTSLTIQCQVDSQVTMMFWYRQQPGQSLTLIATANQGSEATYESGFVIDKFPISRPNLTFSTLTVSNMSPEDSSIYLCSVEQTGGLSTEAFFGQGTRLTVV.

J is TRBJ1-1 and V is TRBV29-1; D ambiguous. This CDR3 is 14 amino acids long. Per germline, CDR1 SQVTM and CDR2 ANQGSEA. The ends were cut back, 2 bases at V and 4 bases at J, with 14 bases in the middle. The CDR3 protein is CSVEKGGTGTEAFF. DNA of the CDR3: TGCAGCGTTGAAAAGGGCGGCACCGGCACTGAAGCTTTCTTT.

This clonotype was found once. The chain couples TRBV20-1 to TRBJ2-3; D unresolved. V was clipped by 7 bases and J by 6 bases, with 11 bases between them. Germline values: CDR1 DFQATT, CDR2 SNEGSKA (reference sequence). The CDR3 is 11 amino acids. CDR3 region: CSVPAQDTQYF. CDR3 bases: TGCAGTGTCCCGGCCCAGGATACGCAGTATTTT.

The chain is built from TRBV20-1 and TRBJ2-3; D is unclear. This CDR3 has 12 residues. Trimming removed 7 bases at V and 5 bases at J, with 13 bases between. Germline CDR1 and CDR2: DFQATT and SNEGSKA (reference sequence). The CDR3 DNA reads TGCAGTGTCCCCCGGGTGGAAGATACGCAGTATTTT. Amino acids: CSVPRVEDTQYF.

This chain links TRBV19 with TRBJ2-1; D is perhaps TRBD2 (5 bases). This CDR3 contains 15 residues. Germline V lookup: CDR1 LNHDA, CDR2 SQIVND (reference sequence). Trimming shortened V by 7 bases and J by 1 base, and 14 bases separated the two germline ends. This chain's CDR3 is CASTRPGNSYNEQFF. DNA for the CDR3: TGTGCCAGTACCCGACCGGGAAATTCCTACAATGAGCAGTTCTTC.

V and J are TRBV20-1 and TRBJ1-5, with D possibly being TRBD1 (6 bases). The CDR3 contains 15 residues. V was shortened by 2 bases and J by 1 base, with 12 bases between the two germline ends. CDR1 is DFQATT, CDR2 SNEGSKA, per germline (reference sequence). CDR3: CSARLQGGSNQPQHF. CDR3 bases: TGCAGTGCTAGACTACAGGGAGGCAGCAATCAGCCCCAGCATTTT.

V is TRBV12-5 and J is TRBJ1-2; D call uncertain. CDR3 length equals 12 residues. V was trimmed by 6 bases and J by 0 bases, leaving 5 bases between them. Germline values: CDR1 LGHNT, CDR2 FRNRAP. CDR3 amino acids: CASGQANYGYTF. In nucleotides, the CDR3 is TGTGCTAGTGGCCAGGCTAACTATGGCTACACCTTC.

The rearrangement uses TRBV11-2 and TRBJ2-1; D ambiguous. Germline assignment: CDR1 SGHAT and CDR2 FQNNGV. The CDR3 sequence is 16 residues long. V lost 1 base and J 4 bases, leaving 14 bases between the germline ends. CDR3 region: CASSLVGVRPYNEQFF. The CDR3 nucleotides read TGTGCCAGCAGCTTAGTGGGCGTACGTCCTTACAATGAGCAGTTCTTC.

The genes are TRBV11-3 and TRBJ2-7; 7 bases align to TRBD1. Germline V gives CDR1 SGHNT, CDR2 YENEEA. The CDR3 is 13 amino acids. V shed 5 bases and J 6 bases; nucleotides not matched to a gene: 7. DNA of the CDR3: TGTGCCAGCAGCCCAGGGGGTCAGGGCGAGCAGTACTTC. Translated, it gives CASSPGGQGEQYF.

The chain uses TRBV7-2 and TRBJ1-2, with 7 bases matching TRBD1. The CDR3 has 16 amino acids. Unmatched junction bases numbered 13, after V lost 5 bases and J lost 4 bases. CDR1 SGHTA and CDR2 FQGNSA come from the germline V gene. CDR3 DNA sequence: TGTGCCAGCAGCCCTCTTCCGGACAGGACCTTCTATGGCTACACCTTC. It codes for CASSPLPDRTFYGYTF.

The chain is built from TRBV9 and TRBJ2-7; 8 bases map to TRBD1. V dropped 4 bases and J dropped 4; count of bases not matched to a gene: 10. Germline CDR1 and CDR2: SGDLS and YYNGEE. The CDR3 contains 15 residues. CDR3 region: CASSTGQGRGYEQYF. Written as DNA, the CDR3 is TGTGCCAGCAGCACAGGACAGGGACGGGGGTACGAGCAGTACTTC.

The chain combines TRBV29-1 with TRBJ2-1; D unclear. With 3 bases removed from V and 8 bases from J, the gap between germline ends came to 11 bases. Germline CDR1 and CDR2: SQVTM and ANQGSEA. This CDR3 spans 12 amino acids. CDR3 protein: CSVDPGGDEQFF. CDR3 coding DNA: TGCAGCGTTGATCCGGGTGGAGATGAGCAGTTCTTC.

The rearrangement joins TRBV20-1 to TRBJ2-7; either TRBD1 or TRBD2 may supply D (5 bases each). The germline gives CDR1 DFQATT, CDR2 SNEGSKA (reference sequence). V lost 5 bases and J 6 bases, leaving 17 bases between the germline ends. This CDR3 spans 13 amino acids. The CDR3 region has the DNA TGCAGTGCTGGTACCCGGGACCCCCTCGAGCAGTACTTC. This sequence encodes CSAGTRDPLEQYF.

This chain connects TRBV29-1 to TRBJ2-1; 7 nucleotides line up with TRBD1. The germline V gene has CDR1 SQVTM and CDR2 ANQGSEA. V lost 4 bases to trimming and J lost 10 bases; unmatched junction nucleotides: 4. There are 11 residues in the CDR3. The CDR3 nucleotides are TGCAGCGTTGGAAGGGGGCAAGAGCAGTTCTTC. It codes for CSVGRGQEQFF.

V and J are TRBV27 and TRBJ2-3; 11 bases are shared with TRBD2. J gave up 2 bases and V 5 bases, and 6 bases lay outside the gene matches. The CDR3 covers 16 residues. Looked up from germline, CDR1 is MNHEY and CDR2 is SMNVEV (reference sequence). The chain's CDR3 is CASSLGLAGFTDTQYF. CDR3 nucleotide sequence: TGTGCCAGCAGTCTCGGACTAGCGGGTTTCACAGATACGCAGTATTTT.

The V and J genes are TRBV29-1 and TRBJ1-6; a weak D match, TRBD1 (5 bases). The CDR3 is 14 amino acids. The V gene lost 5 bases and the J gene lost 3 bases, with 11 bases spanning the gap. The V gene's germline CDR1 is SQVTM and CDR2 ANQGSEA. This CDR3 is CSVQWDDYNSPLHF. DNA of the CDR3: TGCAGCGTTCAGTGGGACGACTATAATTCACCCCTCCACTTT. Full variable domain (missing parts from reference TRBV29-1 and TRBJ1-6): SAVISQKPSRDICQRGTSLTIQCQVDSQVTMMFWYRQQPGQSLTLIATANQGSEATYESGFVIDKFPISRPNLTFSTLTVSNMSPEDSSIYLCSVQWDDYNSPLHFGNGTRLTVT.

The rearrangement links TRBV5-4 to TRBJ2-1, with 7 bases that match TRBD2. Trimming removed 4 bases from V and 8 bases from J; junction bases left unmatched: 6. The germline V gene encodes CDR1 SGHNT and CDR2 YYREEE (reference sequence). This CDR3 spans 13 amino acids. CDR3 sequence: CASSRWGGDEQFF. The CDR3 DNA reads as TGTGCCAGCAGCCGGTGGGGAGGGGATGAGCAGTTCTTC.

This clonotype was seen just once. V and J are TRBV20-1 and TRBJ1-2, with 7 nucleotides matching TRBD1. J lost 6 bases, V lost 3 bases, and 13 bases had no gene match. The CDR3 length is 15 residues. Per germline, CDR1 DFQATT and CDR2 SNEGSKA (reference sequence). CDR3: CSASPRTGWADGYTF. The DNA of the CDR3 is TGCAGTGCTAGTCCTCGGACAGGCTGGGCAGATGGCTACACCTTC.

This chain uses TRBV12-3 or TRBV12-4 with TRBJ1-2; 10 bases match TRBD1. The ends lost 3 bases at V and 5 bases at J; junction bases unmatched: 3. This CDR3 is built from 14 residues. The CDR3 nucleotides read TGTGCCAGCAGTTTGACAGGGGGCGTGTATGGCTACACCTTC. Amino acid sequence: CASSLTGGVYGYTF.

The chain combines TRBV30 with TRBJ2-1, with a possible D match to TRBD2 (6 bases). V gave up 5 bases and J gave up 8 bases, with 19 bases separating them. The CDR3 loop spans 14 amino acids. CDR1 is GTSNPN, CDR2 SVGIG, per germline (reference sequence). CDR3 in DNA: TGTGCCTGGGGTCTGGGGGGTTCGATATATGAGCAGTTCTTC. This codes for CAWGLGGSIYEQFF.

The gene calls are TRBV9 and TRBJ2-2; D possibly corresponds to TRBD1 (6 bases). The germline V and J ends were trimmed by 0 bases and 0 bases, with 21 bases remaining between them. There are 20 residues in the CDR3. The germline CDR1 and CDR2 sequences are SGDLS and YYNGEE. This CDR3 reads CASSVESPWGTPANTGELFF. The CDR3 DNA is TGTGCCAGCAGCGTAGAAAGTCCGTGGGGGACACCTGCGAACACCGGGGAGCTGTTTTTT.

The genes are TRBV3-1 and TRBJ2-2; D is undetermined. CDR3 length: 13 residues. V shed 2 bases and J shed 6 bases, with 7 bases lying between them. Looked up from germline, CDR1 is LGHDT and CDR2 is YNNKEL (reference sequence). CDR3 amino acids: CASSQTRPGELFF. The CDR3 coding sequence is TGTGCCAGCAGCCAAACCCGCCCCGGGGAGCTGTTTTTT.

This rearrangement joins TRBV5-1 to TRBJ2-7, with TRBD1 matching over 7 bases. V trimming: 0 bases; J trimming: 6 bases; junction bases outside the gene matches: 9. This CDR3 has 15 residues. Germline V CDR1 and CDR2: SGHRS, YFSETQ. As DNA, the CDR3 is TGCGCCAGCAGCTTGGAACGACAGGGCGAGGGCGAGCAGTACTTC. This gives the protein CASSLERQGEGEQYF.

Written as DNA, the CDR3 is TGTGCCAGCAGCTTAGCGGTTGGAGGAGATACGCAGTATTTT. Translated, it gives CASSLAVGGDTQYF. V and J are TRBV7-9 and TRBJ2-3; possible D gene TRBD2, 5 bases. CDR1 is SEHNR, CDR2 FQNEAQ, per germline (reference sequence). Trimming took off 0 bases at V and 5 bases at J, with 9 bases between the two ends. The CDR3 contains 14 residues.

The chain joins TRBV12-3 or TRBV12-4 to TRBJ1-5, with 9 bases that match TRBD1. V lost 6 bases, J lost 7 bases, and 10 bases stayed unmatched. The CDR3 sequence is 15 residues long. In DNA form, the CDR3 reads TGTGCCAGCAGCCGTACGACAGGGGGAAGACAGCCCCAGCATTTT. Its translation is CASSRTTGGRQPQHF.

The chain employs TRBV9 and TRBJ2-2; D is perhaps TRBD2 (5 bases). The V end was cut by 0 bases, the J end by 6 bases, with 9 bases between. The CDR3 is made up of 14 amino acids. Per germline, CDR1 SGDLS and CDR2 YYNGEE. The chain's CDR3 is CASSVAGSPGELFF. In nucleotides, the CDR3 is TGTGCCAGCAGCGTAGCGGGATCCCCCGGGGAGCTGTTTTTT.

The CDR3 sequence: CASSGLGWYREFF. CDR3 in DNA: TGCGCCAGCAGTGGGCTGGGGTGGTATCGGGAGTTCTTC. The genes are TRBV10-2 and TRBJ2-1; no firm D call. V lost 4 bases to trimming and J lost 14 bases, with 18 bases between them. The CDR3 is 13 amino acids. Germline-derived CDR1 and CDR2 are WSHSY and SAAADI.

V gene TRBV20-1 combines with J gene TRBJ2-7; D gene unclear. V shed 3 bases and J shed 4 bases, with 7 bases lying between them. The CDR3 extends over 11 amino acids. Germline CDR1 and CDR2: DFQATT and SNEGSKA (reference sequence). The CDR3 is CSARAAYEQYF. The CDR3 DNA reads TGCAGTGCTAGGGCGGCATACGAGCAGTACTTC.

This clonotype was counted once. CDR3 DNA sequence: TGTGCCAGCTCACCAATCCCGGGAGCCAAAAACATTCAGTACTTC. Translating gives CASSPIPGAKNIQYF. V is TRBV18 and J is TRBJ2-4; D remains unclear. This CDR3 region has 15 residues. The ends were cut back, 2 bases at V and 0 bases at J, with 8 bases in the middle. Germline V gene lookup returns CDR1 KGHSH and CDR2 LQKENI.